The rows below give T cell receptor beta chains drawn from one sample of a study of pediatric ulcerative colitis. Produced via immunoSEQ multiplex PCR; TCRdb's table is partial and in-frame only. The data contain 30,000 to 45,000 clones, roughly 83% of them singletons. Sequences were obtained from blood. These receptor sequences come from a girl aged 5-17 years with moderate ulcerative colitis. The conserved cysteine and the conserved F or W are not part of the CDR3 here.

v_gene	CDR3aa
TRBV7-9	ASSLGGLGYNEQF
TRBV29-1	SVEGGEGDGYT
TRBV10-3	AISDGTEGPEQF
TRBV7-2	ASSLAAGENSPLH
TRBV6-5	ASSYSFMGEKLF
TRBV6-4	ASSDSRGTGELF
TRBV7-2	ASSLGRGANTEAF
TRBV27	ASRPTYNEQF
TRBV30	AWSPIQGRVGNTIY
TRBV27	ASSPVFRGSEAF
TRBV30	AWSGSLGEKLF
TRBV5-1	ASSLDGGSTDTQY
TRBV2	ASRREGEETQY
TRBV5-8	ASSLVLQYNEQF
TRBV27	ASSLLTGWDTQY